Listed here are 26 T cell receptor beta chains from one sample, sequenced in a study of OX40 agonist ivuxolimab in advanced cancers. The protocol was immunoSEQ multiplex PCR, while the TCRdb copy is restricted to in-frame clones and leaves out a portion. The data show 43,000 or so clones, around nine tenths seen once. The material sequenced was CD4+ or CD8+ T cells sorted from blood, taken in a trial of the OX40 agonist ivuxolimab. The receptor set was obtained from an adult with an advanced solid tumor such as melanoma, head and neck, liver or kidney cancer.

This clone showed up just a few times. The gene calls are TRBV7-6 and TRBJ2-2, with 8 nucleotides matching TRBD1. Trimming took 5 bases from V and 9 from J; bases not matched to a gene: 5. Per the germline V gene, CDR1 is SGHVS and CDR2 is FNYEAQ. CDR3 length equals 13 residues. As DNA, the CDR3 is TGTGCCAGCAGCGCCAGGGGGCCGAGGGAGCTGTTTTTT. This sequence encodes CASSARGPRELFF.

The gene calls are TRBV6-1 and TRBJ1-1; 7 nucleotides line up with TRBD1. In germline, CDR1 is MNHNS, CDR2 SASEGT. V lost 6 bases to trimming and J lost 8 bases; unmatched junction nucleotides: 15. The CDR3 consists of 15 residues. DNA of the CDR3: TGTGCCAGCAGGATCGAACCAGAGGGGGCGGGGGAAGCTTTCTTT. This gives the protein CASRIEPEGAGEAFF.

The genes are TRBV7-9 and TRBJ2-7; TRBD2 matches 7 bases. The ends lost 1 base at V and 5 bases at J; junction bases unmatched: 5. Germline V gene sequence: CDR1 SEHNR, CDR2 FQNEAQ (reference sequence). CDR3 length: 14 amino acids. CDR3 region: CASSLEREGHEQYF. The CDR3 DNA reads TGTGCCAGCAGCTTAGAGAGGGAGGGCCACGAGCAGTACTTC.

CDR3 DNA: TGTGCCAGCAGTTTTGGGGGGCGTACCGGGGAGCTGTTTTTT. Translation: CASSFGGRTGELFF. This chain uses TRBV27 with TRBJ2-2; tentatively, D is TRBD1 or TRBD2 (6 bases each). The V end lost 3 bases, the J end lost 5 bases, and 10 bases lay between the germline ends. Germline CDR1 and CDR2: MNHEY and SMNVEV (reference sequence). This CDR3 has 14 amino acids.

This chain joins TRBV7-6 and TRBJ2-3; no reliable D call. The CDR3 covers 13 residues. CDR1 is SGHVS, CDR2 FNYEAQ, per germline. V lost 5 bases and J lost 3, with 9 bases in between. This CDR3 is CASSAIPTDTQYF. The CDR3 nucleotides read TGTGCCAGCAGCGCAATACCGACAGATACGCAGTATTTT.

The rearrangement joins TRBV5-4 to TRBJ2-7, with unresolved D. Germline-derived CDR1 and CDR2 are SGHNT and YYREEE (reference sequence). The CDR3 is 11 residues long. CDR3 amino acids: CATARAGEQYF. CDR3 DNA: TGTGCTACAGCAAGAGCCGGGGAGCAGTACTTC.

The rearrangement joins TRBV7-9 to TRBJ2-1, with TRBD1 matching 8 bases. The CDR3 runs to 15 residues. The trim removed 4 bases at V and 7 bases at J, leaving 9 bases unmatched. Germline V gene lookup returns CDR1 SEHNR and CDR2 FQNEAQ (reference sequence). CDR3 residues: CASSSGDRSKNEQFF. The CDR3 DNA follows: TGTGCCAGCAGCTCGGGGGACAGGTCTAAGAATGAGCAGTTCTTC.

The V call is TRBV29-1, the J call TRBJ2-7, with TRBD1 identical over 7 bases. The CDR3 has 14 residues. Germline loops: CDR1 SQVTM, CDR2 ANQGSEA. V gave up 4 bases and J gave up 4 bases; unmatched junction bases: 10. The CDR3 DNA reads as TGCAGCGTTGGCGAGGGGGCGCTCAGGTACGAGCAGTACTTC. Protein sequence: CSVGEGALRYEQYF.

This sequence joins TRBV9 and TRBJ2-5; D call uncertain. This CDR3 has 15 amino acids. Trimming took 3 bases from V and 5 from J, leaving 17 bases between them. Germline lookup yields CDR1 SGDLS and CDR2 YYNGEE. CDR3: CASSEGGSKTETQYF. In DNA, the CDR3 is TGTGCCAGCAGCGAAGGCGGCTCGAAAACGGAGACCCAGTACTTC. Combining the CDR3 with reference TRBV9 and TRBJ2-5 gives the whole variable domain DSGVTQTPKHLITATGQRVTLRCSPRSGDLSVYWYQQSLDQGLQFLIQYYNGEERAKGNILERFSAQQFPDLHSELNLSSLELGDSALYFCASSEGGSKTETQYFGPGTRLLVL.

This clone was seen just once. The chain recombines TRBV7-9 with TRBJ2-7, with 8 bases matching TRBD2. V was pared by 4 bases and J by 6 bases, with 11 bases of the junction left unmatched. The CDR3 runs to 15 residues. CDR1 SEHNR and CDR2 FQNEAQ come from the germline V gene (reference sequence). The CDR3 spells CASSSDSVGRGEQYF. The CDR3 nucleotides are TGTGCCAGCAGCTCCGACAGTGTCGGGAGGGGCGAGCAGTACTTC.

With respect to this clone: The same CDR3 arises from other DNA sequences in this sample as well. The chain has TRBV28 and TRBJ1-2; possible D gene TRBD1, 6 bases. The germline CDR1 and CDR2 sequences are MDHEN and SYDVKM. Trimming left V 6 bases short and J 0 bases short, with 11 bases between. This CDR3 is built from 14 residues. CDR3 region: CASRRQEANYGYTF. For the CDR3, the DNA is TGTGCCAGCAGACGACAGGAAGCTAACTATGGCTACACCTTC.

This rearrangement joins TRBV7-9 to TRBJ2-7; the match to TRBD1 covers 7 bases. Germline V gene lookup returns CDR1 SEHNR and CDR2 FQNEAQ (reference sequence). The junction had 7 bases not matched to a gene; V was cut back by 5 bases and J by 0 bases. This CDR3 region has 15 residues. The CDR3 DNA sequence: TGTGCCAGCAGCCAGCAGACAGGGCTCTCCTACGAGCAGTACTTC. Protein sequence: CASSQQTGLSYEQYF.

The V and J genes are TRBV9 and TRBJ2-2; 10 positions agree with TRBD2. V lost 2 bases and J lost 3; bases outside the gene matches: 4. The germline gives CDR1 SGDLS, CDR2 YYNGEE. CDR3 size: 16 residues. The CDR3 DNA sequence: TGTGCCAGCAGCGTCCTAGCGGGGGCCCACACCGGGGAGCTGTTTTTT. It encodes CASSVLAGAHTGELFF.

The J gene is TRBJ2-2, the V gene TRBV4-1; D perhaps matches TRBD2 (6 bases). V lost 0 bases and J lost 5, with 10 bases in between. Germline-derived CDR1 and CDR2 are MGHRA and YSYEKL. CDR3 length: 15 residues. The DNA of the CDR3 is TGCGCCAGCAGCCAAGATGGCGGAGGGACCGGGGAGCTGTTTTTT. It is translated as CASSQDGGGTGELFF.

V and J are TRBV18 and TRBJ2-3, with TRBD1 matching over 8 bases. This CDR3 region has 14 residues. The germline gives CDR1 KGHSH, CDR2 LQKENI. V trimming: 2 bases; J trimming: 8 bases; junction bases outside the gene matches: 6. The CDR3 sequence: CASSPETGEATQYF. As DNA, the CDR3 is TGTGCCAGCTCACCAGAGACAGGGGAGGCTACGCAGTATTTT.

This clone has more than one count but fewer than ten. The chain is built from TRBV27 and TRBJ2-3; perhaps D is TRBD1 or TRBD2 (5 bases each). Germline V lookup: CDR1 MNHEY, CDR2 SMNVEV (reference sequence). V was shortened by 5 bases and J by 4 bases, with 16 bases between the two germline ends. CDR3 size: 15 residues. The CDR3 sequence: CASSLRSGTADTQYF. CDR3 coding DNA: TGTGCCAGCAGTCTCCGGAGTGGGACCGCAGATACGCAGTATTTT.

The V and J genes are TRBV5-1 and TRBJ1-1; D perhaps matches TRBD1 (6 bases). The germline CDR1 and CDR2 sequences are SGHRS and YFSETQ. The V and J ends lost 4 bases and 4 bases respectively, with 14 bases between them. CDR3 size: 14 residues. CDR3 bases: TGCGCCAGCAGCCACCCAGGGGAGGGCACTGAAGCTTTCTTT. This sequence encodes CASSHPGEGTEAFF.

This chain joins TRBV4-1 and TRBJ1-1; 8 positions match TRBD1. CDR1 is MGHRA and CDR2 is YSYEKL in the germline V gene. Unmatched junction bases numbered 5, after V lost 4 bases and J lost 7 bases. CDR3 size: 13 residues. The CDR3 bases are TGCGCCAGCAGCCGAGGAACAGGGGGTGAAGCTTTCTTT. Protein product: CASSRGTGGEAFF.

The rearrangement uses TRBV27 and TRBJ1-1; D remains ambiguous. Trimming removed 1 base at V and 2 bases at J, with 8 bases between. Germline V gene lookup returns CDR1 MNHEY and CDR2 SMNVEV (reference sequence). The CDR3 has 14 residues. CDR3 loop: CASSLFGVNTEAFF. CDR3 in DNA: TGTGCCAGCAGTTTATTTGGGGTCAACACTGAAGCTTTCTTT.

This clone was observed a few times. The CDR3 sequence: CASSRYPPGQTNTEAFF. The CDR3 DNA follows: TGTGCCAGCAGCCGATATCCACCGGGACAGACTAACACTGAAGCTTTCTTT. The rearrangement joins TRBV9 to TRBJ1-1; 7 nucleotides match TRBD1. The germline CDR1 and CDR2 sequences are SGDLS and YYNGEE. The CDR3 totals 17 residues. Losses at the gene ends were 4 bases for V and 2 bases for J; bases not matched to a gene: 14.

This rearrangement joins TRBV29-1 to TRBJ1-2, with 8 bases matching TRBD1. With 6 bases clipped from V and 1 base from J, the junction kept 10 bases outside the gene matches. Germline V gene lookup returns CDR1 SQVTM and CDR2 ANQGSEA. The CDR3 is 15 amino acids. The CDR3 spells CSVETGDLLNYGYTF. CDR3 bases: TGCAGCGTAGAGACAGGGGACCTTCTTAACTATGGCTACACCTTC.

The chain links TRBV6-6 to TRBJ2-1; D is ambiguous. Trimming left V 0 bases short and J 6 bases short, with 9 bases between. CDR1 and CDR2 (germline): MNHNY, SVGAGI (reference sequence). The CDR3 sequence is 14 residues long. This chain's CDR3 is CASSYSSGLNEQFF. The CDR3 bases are TGTGCCAGCAGTTACTCATCCGGCCTCAATGAGCAGTTCTTC.

The chain couples TRBV9 to TRBJ2-1, with TRBD2 as a possible D gene (8 bases). V was clipped by 3 bases and J by 9 bases, with 16 bases between them. The CDR3 is 14 amino acids. Germline CDR1 is SGDLS and CDR2 is YYNGEE. The CDR3 here is CASSGREGAGEQFF. CDR3 bases: TGTGCCAGCAGCGGACGGGAGGGGGCAGGTGAGCAGTTCTTC.

This clone has a single count. The chain recombines TRBV27 with TRBJ2-7; 8 nucleotides line up with TRBD1. The CDR3 is 13 amino acids. The V gene end was trimmed by 0 bases and the J gene end by 6 bases; junction bases not matched to a gene: 1. Per the germline V gene, CDR1 is MNHEY and CDR2 is SMNVEV (reference sequence). The CDR3 reads CASSLSTGGEQYF. The CDR3 DNA sequence: TGTGCCAGCAGTTTATCCACAGGGGGCGAGCAGTACTTC.

This chain connects TRBV15 to TRBJ2-1; TRBD2 matches at 9 bases. The CDR3 is made up of 17 amino acids. Germline trimming cut 0 bases from V and 2 bases from J; bases unmatched to any gene: 5. In germline, CDR1 is LNHNV, CDR2 YYDKDF (reference sequence). The CDR3 loop reads CATSRDRRGGAYNEQFF. CDR3 coding DNA: TGTGCCACCAGCAGAGATCGGCGGGGGGGCGCCTACAATGAGCAGTTCTTC.

This clone is a singleton in its sample. The rearrangement joins TRBV6-4 to TRBJ1-1; D uncertain. Trimming left V 5 bases short and J 9 bases short, with 4 bases between. Germline lookup yields CDR1 MRHNA and CDR2 SNTAGT. The CDR3 extends over 9 amino acids. In DNA, the CDR3 is TGTGCCAGCAGTTGGAAAGCTTTCTTT. Translation gives CASSWKAFF.